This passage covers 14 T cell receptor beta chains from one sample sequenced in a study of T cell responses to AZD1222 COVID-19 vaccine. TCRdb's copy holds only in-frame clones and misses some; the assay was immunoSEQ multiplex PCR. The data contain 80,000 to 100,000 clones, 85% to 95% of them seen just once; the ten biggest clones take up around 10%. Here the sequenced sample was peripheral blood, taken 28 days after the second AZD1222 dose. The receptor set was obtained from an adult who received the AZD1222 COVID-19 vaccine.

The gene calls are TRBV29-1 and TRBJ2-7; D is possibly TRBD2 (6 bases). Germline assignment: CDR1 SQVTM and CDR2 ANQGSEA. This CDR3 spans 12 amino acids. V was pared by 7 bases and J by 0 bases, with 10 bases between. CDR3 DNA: TGCAGCGGACGACTAGACTCCTACGAGCAGTACTTC. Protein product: CSGRLDSYEQYF.

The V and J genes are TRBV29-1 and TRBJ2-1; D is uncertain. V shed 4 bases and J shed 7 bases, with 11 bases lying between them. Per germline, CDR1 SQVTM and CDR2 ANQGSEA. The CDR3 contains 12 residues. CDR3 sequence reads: CSVASLGNEQFF. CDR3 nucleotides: TGCAGCGTTGCTTCTCTAGGGAATGAGCAGTTCTTC.

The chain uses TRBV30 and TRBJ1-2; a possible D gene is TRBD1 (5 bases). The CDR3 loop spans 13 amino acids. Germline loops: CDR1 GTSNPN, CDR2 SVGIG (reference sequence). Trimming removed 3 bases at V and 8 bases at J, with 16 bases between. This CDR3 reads CAWRANGTPGYTF. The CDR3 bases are TGTGCCTGGAGAGCAAACGGGACTCCCGGCTACACCTTC.

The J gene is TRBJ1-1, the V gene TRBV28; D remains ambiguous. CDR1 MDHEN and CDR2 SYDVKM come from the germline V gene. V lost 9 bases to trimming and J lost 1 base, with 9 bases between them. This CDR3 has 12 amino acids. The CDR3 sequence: CASVTPNTEAFF. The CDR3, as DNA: TGTGCCAGTGTAACACCGAACACTGAAGCTTTCTTT.

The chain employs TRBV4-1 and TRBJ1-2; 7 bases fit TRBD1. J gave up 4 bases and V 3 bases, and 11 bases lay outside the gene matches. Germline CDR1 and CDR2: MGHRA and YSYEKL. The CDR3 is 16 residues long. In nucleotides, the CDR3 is TGCGCCAGCAGCCATTTCCCGGGACAGTTTTTCTATGGCTACACCTTC. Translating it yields CASSHFPGQFFYGYTF.

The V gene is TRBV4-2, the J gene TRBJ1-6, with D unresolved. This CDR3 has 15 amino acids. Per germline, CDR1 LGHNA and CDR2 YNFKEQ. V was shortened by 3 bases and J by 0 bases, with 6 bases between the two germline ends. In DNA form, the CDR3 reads TGTGCCAGCAGCCATAGAAGCTCCTATAATTCACCCCTCCACTTT. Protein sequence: CASSHRSSYNSPLHF.

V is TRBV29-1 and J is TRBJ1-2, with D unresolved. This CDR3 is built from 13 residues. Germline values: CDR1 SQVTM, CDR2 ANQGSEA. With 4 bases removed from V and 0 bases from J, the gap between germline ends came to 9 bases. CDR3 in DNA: TGCAGCGTTGGAGCGGAAACTAACTATGGCTACACCTTC. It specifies CSVGAETNYGYTF.

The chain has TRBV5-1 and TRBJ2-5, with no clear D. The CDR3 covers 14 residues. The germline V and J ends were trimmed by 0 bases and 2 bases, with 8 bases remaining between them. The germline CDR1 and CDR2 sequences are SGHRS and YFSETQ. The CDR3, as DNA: TGCGCCAGCAGCTTGGCCACAGTACAAGAGACCCAGTACTTC. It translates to CASSLATVQETQYF.

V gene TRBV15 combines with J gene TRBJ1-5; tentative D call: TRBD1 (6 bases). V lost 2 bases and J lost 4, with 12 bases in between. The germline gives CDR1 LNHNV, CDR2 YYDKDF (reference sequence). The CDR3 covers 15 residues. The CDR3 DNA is TGTGCCACCAGCAGATCGACAGGAGTTAATCAGCCCCAGCATTTT. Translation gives CATSRSTGVNQPQHF.

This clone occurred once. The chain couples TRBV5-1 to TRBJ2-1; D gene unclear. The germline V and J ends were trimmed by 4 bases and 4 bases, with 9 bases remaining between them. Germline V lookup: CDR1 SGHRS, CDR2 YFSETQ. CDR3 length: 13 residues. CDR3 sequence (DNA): TGCGCCAGCAGCCCGTCAGATTACAATGAGCAGTTCTTC. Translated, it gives CASSPSDYNEQFF.

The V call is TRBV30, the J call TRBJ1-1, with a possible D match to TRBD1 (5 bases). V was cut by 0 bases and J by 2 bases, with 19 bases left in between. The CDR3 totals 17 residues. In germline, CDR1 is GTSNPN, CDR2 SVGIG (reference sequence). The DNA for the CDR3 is TGTGCCTGGAGTGTAATGTTCGGGGCCCTAAAAAACACTGAAGCTTTCTTT. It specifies CAWSVMFGALKNTEAFF.

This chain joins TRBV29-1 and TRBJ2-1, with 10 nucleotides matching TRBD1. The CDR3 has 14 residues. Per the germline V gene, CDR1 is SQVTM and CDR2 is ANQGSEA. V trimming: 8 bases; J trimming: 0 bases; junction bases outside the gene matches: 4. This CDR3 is CSSRTGGSYNEQFF. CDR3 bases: TGCAGCTCTAGGACAGGGGGCTCCTACAATGAGCAGTTCTTC.

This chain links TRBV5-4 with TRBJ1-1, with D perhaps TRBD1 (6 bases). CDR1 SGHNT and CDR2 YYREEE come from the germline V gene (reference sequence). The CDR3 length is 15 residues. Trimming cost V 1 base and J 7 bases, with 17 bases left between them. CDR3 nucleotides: TGTGCCAGCAGCTTGTTTACCCCTGTAGGGGGTGAAGCTTTCTTT. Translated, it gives CASSLFTPVGGEAFF.

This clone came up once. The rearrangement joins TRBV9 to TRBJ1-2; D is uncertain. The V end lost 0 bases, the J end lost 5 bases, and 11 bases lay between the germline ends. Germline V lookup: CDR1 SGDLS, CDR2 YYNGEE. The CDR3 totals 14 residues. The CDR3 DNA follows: TGTGCCAGCAGCGTAGAGGTCGCGGAGTATGGCTACACCTTC. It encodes CASSVEVAEYGYTF.